The next 31 T cell receptor beta chains were all read from a single sample in a study of T cell changes during pregnancy in multiple sclerosis. Libraries were prepared by immunoSEQ multiplex PCR; TCRdb keeps only in-frame clonotypes and omits some of them. The sample consists of more than 65,000 clones, roughly nine tenths of them appearing once. Sequences were derived from peripheral blood, sampled before pregnancy. All receptors come from a female donor with multiple sclerosis, enrolled in a pregnancy study.

J is TRBJ2-1 and V is TRBV18; 9 bases map to TRBD2. The germline V gene encodes CDR1 KGHSH and CDR2 LQKENI. This CDR3 has 16 amino acids. Losses at the gene ends were 3 bases for V and 8 bases for J; bases not matched to a gene: 11. The CDR3 loop reads CASSPGGGAFAYEQFF. The CDR3, as DNA: TGTGCCAGCTCACCTGGCGGGGGGGCCTTTGCGTATGAGCAGTTCTTC.

The V call is TRBV7-3, the J call TRBJ2-3; D unresolved. Germline lookup yields CDR1 SGHTA and CDR2 FQGTGA. The CDR3 extends over 15 amino acids. V dropped 0 bases and J dropped 2 bases, with 9 bases sitting between them. CDR3 DNA sequence: TGTGCCAGCAGCTTAACGTGGGCAGACACAGATACGCAGTATTTT. Protein sequence: CASSLTWADTDTQYF. Full variable domain (missing parts from reference TRBV7-3 and TRBJ2-3): GAGVSQTPSNKVTEKGKYVELRCDPISGHTALYWYRQSLGQGPEFLIYFQGTGAADDSGLPNDRFFAVRPEGSVSTLKIQRTERGDSAVYLCASSLTWADTDTQYFGPGTRLTVL.

This chain connects TRBV4-1 to TRBJ1-1; D is unclear. This CDR3 is built from 13 residues. The V and J ends lost 5 bases and 0 bases respectively, with 7 bases between them. The germline V gene has CDR1 MGHRA and CDR2 YSYEKL. DNA of the CDR3: TGCGCCAGCAGCAAACAGCTGAACACTGAAGCTTTCTTT. Translated: CASSKQLNTEAFF.

The chain combines TRBV27 with TRBJ1-3, with a possible D match to TRBD1 (5 bases). Germline V gene data show CDR1 as MNHEY and CDR2 as SMNVEV (reference sequence). Trimming removed 2 bases at V and 0 bases at J, with 11 bases between. The CDR3 is 16 residues long. The CDR3 spells CASSLGAPASGNTIYF. The CDR3 region has the DNA TGTGCCAGCAGTTTAGGGGCCCCCGCCTCTGGAAACACCATATATTTT.

The chain uses TRBV7-8 and TRBJ1-5, with a tentative D call TRBD1 (5 bases). The V end lost 5 bases, the J end lost 5 bases, and 22 bases lay between the germline ends. CDR1 is SGHVS and CDR2 is FQNEAQ in the germline V gene. This CDR3 is built from 17 residues. The CDR3 here is CASSPRGPLEGYQPQHF. CDR3 DNA: TGTGCCAGCAGCCCGCGGGGCCCCCTGGAGGGCTATCAGCCCCAGCATTTT.

The rearrangement joins TRBV5-1 to TRBJ2-1, with D unresolved. With 4 bases removed from V and 4 bases from J, the gap between germline ends came to 6 bases. CDR3 length equals 12 residues. CDR1 is SGHRS, CDR2 YFSETQ, per germline. The CDR3 region is CASSQQYNEQFF. The CDR3 nucleotides read TGCGCCAGCAGCCAACAATACAATGAGCAGTTCTTC. The variable domain in full, with the rest retrieved from reference TRBV5-1 and TRBJ2-1, is KAGVTQTPRYLIKTRGQQVTLSCSPISGHRSVSWYQQTPGQGLQFLFEYFSETQRNKGNFPGRFSGRQFSNSRSEMNVSTLELGDSALYLCASSQQYNEQFFGPGTRLTVL.

This clone turned up a few times. The rearrangement joins TRBV6-6 to TRBJ1-5; 7 nucleotides match TRBD1. The J segment lost 3 bases and the V segment lost 7 bases, leaving 3 bases of the junction unmatched. The CDR3 contains 13 residues. The germline CDR1 and CDR2 sequences are MNHNY and SVGAGI (reference sequence). As DNA, the CDR3 is TGTGCCAGCAAAACAGGGGACAATCAGCCCCAGCATTTT. Translated, it gives CASKTGDNQPQHF.

The chain uses TRBV5-6 and TRBJ2-7; D remains unclear. This CDR3 is built from 12 residues. The V end lost 2 bases, the J end lost 5 bases, and 8 bases lay between the germline ends. CDR1 and CDR2 (germline): SGHDT, YYEEEE. The CDR3, as DNA: TGTGCCAGCAGCTTACGGAGAAACGAGCAGTACTTC. Translation: CASSLRRNEQYF.

The chain links TRBV25-1 to TRBJ2-1; TRBD1 agrees at 7 bases. Germline lookup yields CDR1 MGHDK and CDR2 SYGVNS. V shed 3 bases and J 0 bases; nucleotides not matched to a gene: 8. The CDR3 covers 17 residues. This chain's CDR3 is CASSELQGLSSYNEQFF. CDR3 sequence (DNA): TGTGCCAGCAGTGAGCTACAGGGGCTTAGCTCCTACAATGAGCAGTTCTTC.

V usage is TRBV2 and J usage is TRBJ2-2; possibly TRBD1 for D (5 bases). In germline, CDR1 is SNHLY, CDR2 FYNNEI. The CDR3 length is 14 residues. V was clipped by 3 bases and J by 8 bases, with 13 bases between them. For the CDR3, the DNA is TGTGCCAGCAGTGACCTTAGGGGCTGGGGGGAGCTGTTTTTT. It codes for CASSDLRGWGELFF.

The count of this clone is one. The J gene is TRBJ1-6, the V gene TRBV5-6, with D unresolved. This CDR3 is built from 13 residues. Per the germline V gene, CDR1 is SGHDT and CDR2 is YYEEEE. V lost 1 base and J lost 8, with 7 bases in between. The CDR3 bases are TGTGCCAGCAGCTTGTGGACTGATTCACCCCTCCACTTT. This sequence encodes CASSLWTDSPLHF.

V and J are TRBV5-1 and TRBJ2-5, with D tentatively TRBD1 (6 bases). V dropped 4 bases and J dropped 5 bases, with 15 bases sitting between them. The CDR3 totals 14 residues. Germline-derived CDR1 and CDR2 are SGHRS and YFSETQ. This CDR3 reads CASSPTGMGETQYF. CDR3 nucleotide sequence: TGCGCCAGCAGCCCCACAGGGATGGGGGAGACCCAGTACTTC.

V gene TRBV7-2 combines with J gene TRBJ2-7; 8 bases are a match to TRBD2. This CDR3 is 15 amino acids long. The V gene end was trimmed by 5 bases and the J gene end by 7 bases; junction bases not matched to a gene: 13. Germline-derived CDR1 and CDR2 are SGHTA and FQGNSA. The CDR3 nucleotides are TGTGCCAGCAGCGCCGGACTAGCCCGGAGGTATGAGCAGTACTTC. Amino acid sequence: CASSAGLARRYEQYF.

The V gene is TRBV6-6, the J gene TRBJ1-1; D remains ambiguous. Trimming cost V 7 bases and J 10 bases, with 25 bases left between them. The CDR3 has 15 amino acids. The germline V gene encodes CDR1 MNHNY and CDR2 SVGAGI (reference sequence). CDR3 DNA: TGTGCCAGCATGTCACGGGTTTTGCGCGATCTGGGAGCTTTCTTT. This encodes CASMSRVLRDLGAFF.

V usage is TRBV10-3 and J usage is TRBJ1-1, with TRBD1 matching 7 bases. Trimming took 6 bases from V and 3 from J; bases not matched to a gene: 7. Germline V gene data show CDR1 as ENHRY and CDR2 as SYGVKD. CDR3 size: 14 residues. The CDR3 reads CAIRATGVDTEAFF. In DNA, the CDR3 is TGTGCCATCAGGGCTACAGGGGTAGACACTGAAGCTTTCTTT.

The chain links TRBV6-4 to TRBJ2-5; D perhaps matches TRBD1 (5 bases). The CDR3 covers 13 residues. The germline V gene has CDR1 MRHNA and CDR2 SNTAGT. Trimming shortened V by 6 bases and J by 5 bases, and 13 bases separated the two germline ends. The CDR3 protein is CASSPQERETQYF. CDR3 bases: TGTGCCAGCAGCCCACAGGAGAGGGAGACCCAGTACTTC.

The chain carries TRBV9 and TRBJ1-4; TRBD1 might be the D (5 bases). Germline values: CDR1 SGDLS, CDR2 YYNGEE. This CDR3 is built from 16 residues. V was clipped by 2 bases and J by 8 bases, with 19 bases between them. For the CDR3, the DNA is TGTGCCAGCAGCGTGTCGATGACTGGGGGGAGGGAAAAACTGTTTTTT. It encodes CASSVSMTGGREKLFF.

The chain links TRBV5-8 to TRBJ2-7; D call uncertain. Germline lookup yields CDR1 SGHTS and CDR2 YDEGEE. Trimming cost V 4 bases and J 1 base, with 9 bases left between them. The CDR3 runs 13 residues. CDR3 protein: CASSPTLSYEQYF. The CDR3, as DNA: TGTGCCAGCAGCCCGACATTATCCTACGAGCAGTACTTC.

In DNA, the CDR3 is TGTGCCAGCAGCCTCAACACTGAAGCTTTCTTT. Encoded protein: CASSLNTEAFF. The chain has TRBV11-1 and TRBJ1-1; no firm D call. This CDR3 has 11 residues. In germline, CDR1 is SGHAT, CDR2 FQDESV (reference sequence). With 5 bases removed from V and 2 bases from J, the gap between germline ends came to 3 bases.

This clone was recorded at least ten times. V gene TRBV12-5 combines with J gene TRBJ2-5; weak D call: TRBD1 (6 bases). V was pared by 0 bases and J by 2 bases, with 7 bases between. This CDR3 has 14 amino acids. Germline V lookup: CDR1 LGHNT, CDR2 FRNRAP. The CDR3 sequence: CASGLVRGQETQYF. The DNA of the CDR3 is TGTGCTAGTGGTTTGGTTAGGGGGCAAGAGACCCAGTACTTC.

The chain employs TRBV25-1 and TRBJ2-4, with 7 nucleotides matching TRBD2. Germline V gene data show CDR1 as MGHDK and CDR2 as SYGVNS. The CDR3 runs to 17 residues. The J segment lost 0 bases and the V segment lost 3 bases, leaving 8 bases of the junction unmatched. The CDR3 region has the DNA TGTGCCAGCAGTGACTTCTCCTTAGCGGGAGCCAAAAACATTCAGTACTTC. Its protein product is CASSDFSLAGAKNIQYF.

V is TRBV20-1 and J is TRBJ2-7; tentatively, D is TRBD2 (7 bases). The germline V gene has CDR1 DFQATT and CDR2 SNEGSKA (reference sequence). The V end lost 7 bases, the J end lost 7 bases, and 14 bases lay between the germline ends. This CDR3 has 11 residues. CDR3 amino acids: CSVAGRGEQYF. CDR3 DNA sequence: TGCAGTGTAGCAGGGAGGGGGGAGCAGTACTTC.

The chain couples TRBV11-2 to TRBJ1-2, with 7 bases aligning to TRBD1. With V trimmed by 0 bases and J by 6 bases, 7 bases remained unmatched. The CDR3 is 15 amino acids. The germline gives CDR1 SGHAT, CDR2 FQNNGV. The CDR3 is CASSLDVATGNGYTF. CDR3 DNA: TGTGCCAGCAGCTTAGATGTCGCGACAGGGAATGGCTACACCTTC.

This chain joins TRBV30 and TRBJ1-1; D may be TRBD1 (6 bases). The V end lost 6 bases, the J end lost 1 base, and 18 bases lay between the germline ends. The CDR3 is 15 residues long. Germline V gene lookup returns CDR1 GTSNPN and CDR2 SVGIG (reference sequence). CDR3 bases: TGTGCCTGCCCTCGTGGGGGCGCGGGGAACACTGAAGCTTTCTTT. It is translated as CACPRGGAGNTEAFF.

The chain uses TRBV19 and TRBJ2-1; D is undetermined. Trimming pared 7 bases from V and 8 bases from J, leaving 21 bases between. Germline CDR1 and CDR2: LNHDA and SQIVND (reference sequence). The CDR3 runs 15 residues. This CDR3 reads CASTRLVSGLYEQFF. CDR3 bases: TGTGCCAGTACCCGTCTAGTCTCTGGGTTATATGAGCAGTTCTTC. The complete variable domain, with remaining parts taken from reference TRBV19 and TRBJ2-1, reads DGGITQSPKYLFRKEGQNVTLSCEQNLNHDAMYWYRQDPGQGLRLIYYSQIVNDFQKGDIAEGYSVSREKKESFPLTVTSAQKNPTAFYLCASTRLVSGLYEQFFGPGTRLTVL.

V and J are TRBV4-2 and TRBJ2-7; D may be TRBD1 (6 bases). The germline V gene has CDR1 LGHNA and CDR2 YNFKEQ. V lost 0 bases and J lost 3, with 15 bases in between. The CDR3 runs 16 residues. The CDR3 region is CASSQDQEGHIYEQYF. The CDR3 nucleotides are TGTGCCAGCAGCCAAGATCAAGAGGGACACATCTACGAGCAGTACTTC.

The V gene is TRBV21-1, the J gene TRBJ2-1; the D call in the table, TRBD1, was not verified against the DNA. TRBV21-1 is annotated as a pseudogene. This CDR3 region has 16 residues. The chain's CDR3 is CASSTPQGIPYNEQFF. The DNA for the CDR3 is TGTGCCAGCAGCACCCCGCAGGGGATCCCTTACAATGAGCAGTTCTTC.

The chain is built from TRBV6-5 and TRBJ2-3, with D uncertain. V was cut by 8 bases and J by 0 bases, with 9 bases left in between. CDR1 and CDR2 from the germline V gene are MNHEY and SVGAGI. This CDR3 has 13 amino acids. This CDR3 is CASGGGSTDTQYF. As DNA, the CDR3 is TGTGCCAGCGGTGGCGGAAGCACAGATACGCAGTATTTT.

This clone was recorded once. This sequence joins TRBV11-2 and TRBJ2-5; 8 nucleotides align to TRBD2. In germline, CDR1 is SGHAT, CDR2 FQNNGV. There are 15 residues in the CDR3. Trimming at V came to 3 bases and at J to 5 bases, leaving 8 bases not matched to a gene. CDR3: CASSFPVAGRETQYF. The CDR3 DNA is TGTGCCAGCAGCTTTCCGGTAGCGGGAAGGGAGACCCAGTACTTC.

J is TRBJ1-2 and V is TRBV19; 9 nucleotides line up with TRBD1. The CDR3 sequence is 16 residues long. Trimming cost V 5 bases and J 6 bases; bases outside gene matches: 13. Germline V CDR1 and CDR2: LNHDA, SQIVND (reference sequence). CDR3 DNA: TGTGCCAGTAGTTCCCGGACAGGGGTAGATGCGGATGGCTACACCTTC. Protein: CASSSRTGVDADGYTF. The whole variable domain, filled in from reference TRBV19 and TRBJ1-2, reads DGGITQSPKYLFRKEGQNVTLSCEQNLNHDAMYWYRQDPGQGLRLIYYSQIVNDFQKGDIAEGYSVSREKKESFPLTVTSAQKNPTAFYLCASSSRTGVDADGYTFGSGTRLTVV.

The chain carries TRBV11-2 and TRBJ2-7, with TRBD2 matching over 11 bases. The length of the CDR3 is 16 residues. V dropped 5 bases and J dropped 2; count of bases not matched to a gene: 8. In germline, CDR1 is SGHAT, CDR2 FQNNGV. DNA for the CDR3: TGTGCCAGCAGCCAAGGACTAGCGGGTCAGCCCTACGAGCAGTACTTC. Its translation: CASSQGLAGQPYEQYF. The whole variable domain, remainder taken from reference TRBV11-2 and TRBJ2-7, is EAGVAQSPRYKIIEKRQSVAFWCNPISGHATLYWYQQILGQGPKLLIQFQNNGVVDDSQLPKDRFSAERLKGVDSTLKIQPAKLEDSAVYLCASSQGLAGQPYEQYFGPGTRLTVT.